This entry concerns a single T cell receptor (beta chain). Its matching antigen is unknown. The sample originates from a study of cytotoxic CD8 clonotypes in ibrutinib-treated CLL. Study-level information: The cohort had about 10 relapsed/refractory and approximately 14 treatment-naive patients, 17 to 18 IGHV unmutated. Study findings and constraints: Timing of sampling differed between sustained-remission and progressing patients.

Germline V gene sequence: CDR1 SQVTM, CDR2 ANQGSEA. This CDR3 region has 15 residues. V trimming: 4 bases; J trimming: 3 bases; junction bases outside the gene matches: 12. Sequencing used immunoSEQ multiplex PCR; TCRdb keeps in-frame clones, though not all of them. Of 40,000 to 60,000 clones in the sample, about half were seen once. The chain recombines TRBV29-1 with TRBJ2-7; TRBD2 aligns across 7 bases. The starting material was PBMCs, obtained after 12 months of ibrutinib treatment. This sequence originates from a human donor with chronic lymphocytic leukemia. Written as DNA, the CDR3 is TGCAGCGTTGGGGGGGAGGGGCTGATGGGCTACGAGCAGTACTTC. Its translation: CSVGGEGLMGYEQYF.